This T cell receptor beta chain was sequenced for a study of blood T cell repertoires in COVID-19. Study summary: COVID-19 samples from acute and convalescent phases originated in the United States, Italy and Spain. T cells, B-cell-depleted T cells, or PBMCs provided the cDNA or gDNA that served as material.

The repertoire was sequenced with immunoSEQ multiplex PCR; TCRdb's copy has only in-frame clones and lacks some. The repertoire holds 130,000 to 150,000 clones, with over 75% as singletons. Enrollment of patients from Seattle took place during active infection, with longitudinal follow-up. CDR1 KGHDR and CDR2 SFDVKD come from the germline V gene. There are 19 residues in the CDR3. V was trimmed by 1 base and J by 0 bases, leaving 19 bases between them. Sequenced input: peripheral blood. The chain combines TRBV24-1 with TRBJ2-3, with D tentatively TRBD1 (6 bases). The receptor was isolated from an older woman with COVID-19, enrolled during active disease. The CDR3 DNA reads as TGTGCCACCAGTGATTTAGCAGGGGTTCTTGCCTCGAGCACAGATACGCAGTATTTT. Translation: CATSDLAGVLASSTDTQYF.